A single sample gave rise to the 2 T cell receptor beta chains below, sequenced in a study of early stage breast cancer tumors. Assay used: immunoSEQ multiplex PCR; TCRdb lists only in-frame clones, some missing. The repertoire holds some 5,000 clones, roughly 64% seen once, with more than 25% in the top ten. Sequenced sample: normal breast tissue next to the tumor. The receptors stem from a person between 55 and 70 years old with breast cancer.

The rearrangement joins TRBV29-1 to TRBJ2-1, with 9 bases identical to TRBD2. CDR3 length: 14 amino acids. J was trimmed by 0 bases and V by 3 bases; bases with no gene match: 0. Germline V lookup: CDR1 SQVTM, CDR2 ANQGSEA. This CDR3 reads CSVDSGSSYNEQFF. The CDR3 DNA reads TGCAGCGTTGATAGCGGGAGCTCCTACAATGAGCAGTTCTTC.

The CDR3 DNA reads as TGCAGCGTTGAAGGGACAGGCGGAGCCGAGCAGTTCTTC. This codes for CSVEGTGGAEQFF. This chain uses TRBV29-1 with TRBJ2-1; 7 nucleotides agree with TRBD1. Germline loops: CDR1 SQVTM, CDR2 ANQGSEA. CDR3 length equals 13 residues. The J segment lost 10 bases and the V segment lost 1 base, leaving 7 bases of the junction unmatched.